This entry lists 27 T cell receptor beta chains sequenced from one sample in a study of OX40 agonist ivuxolimab in advanced cancers. Only in-frame clones appear in the TCRdb table, and some are missing; sequencing was by immunoSEQ multiplex PCR. The sample contains under 25,000 clones, about 87% of which appear only once. This material consisted of CD4+ or CD8+ T cells sorted from blood, taken in a trial of the OX40 agonist ivuxolimab. Source of these receptors: an adult with an advanced solid tumor such as melanoma, head and neck, liver or kidney cancer.

V and J are TRBV5-1 and TRBJ2-3, with 7 bases matching TRBD2. Trimming at V came to 5 bases and at J to 5 bases, leaving 8 bases not matched to a gene. Germline values: CDR1 SGHRS, CDR2 YFSETQ. There are 14 residues in the CDR3. This chain's CDR3 is CASSGAGALDTQYF. The CDR3 DNA sequence: TGCGCCAGCAGTGGGGCGGGAGCCCTAGATACGCAGTATTTT.

The chain has TRBV5-1 and TRBJ1-1; the D is unclear. The germline V gene encodes CDR1 SGHRS and CDR2 YFSETQ. Trimming cost V 0 bases and J 11 bases, with 11 bases left between them. This CDR3 is 12 amino acids long. The CDR3 DNA reads TGCGCCAGCAGCTTGGATAACGGGGTCGCTTTCTTT. Translation: CASSLDNGVAFF.

Details on this clone: In the same sample, other DNA sequences code for this CDR3. V usage is TRBV28 and J usage is TRBJ2-7; D gene ambiguous. Trimming removed 6 bases at V and 4 bases at J, with 7 bases between. Germline V gene sequence: CDR1 MDHEN, CDR2 SYDVKM. CDR3 length: 11 residues. The CDR3 DNA follows: TGTGCCAGCAGCTCTGAGTACGAGCAGTACTTC. Its translation is CASSSEYEQYF.

V is TRBV6-1 and J is TRBJ1-5, with D perhaps TRBD1 (5 bases). The germline CDR1 and CDR2 sequences are MNHNS and SASEGT. V was clipped by 6 bases and J by 1 base, with 10 bases between them. The CDR3 covers 14 residues. CDR3 in DNA: TGTGCCAGCAGGCGCCGGGACAGCAATCAGCCCCAGCATTTT. Protein product: CASRRRDSNQPQHF.

This chain uses TRBV4-1 with TRBJ1-1; D gene unclear. Between the trimmed V and J ends, which lost 3 bases and 1 base, there was a span of 12 bases. The CDR3 has 15 residues. Germline loops: CDR1 MGHRA, CDR2 YSYEKL. The CDR3 reads CASSHLFTSNTEAFF. The CDR3 coding sequence is TGCGCCAGCAGCCATCTCTTCACCTCGAACACTGAAGCTTTCTTT.

This chain uses TRBV4-1 with TRBJ1-2; D perhaps matches TRBD1 (5 bases). V lost 1 base, J lost 5 bases, and 14 bases lay in between. Germline loops: CDR1 MGHRA, CDR2 YSYEKL. The CDR3 is made up of 15 amino acids. The CDR3, as DNA: TGCGCCAGCAGCCAAGCTCAACAGGCGATTTATGGCTACACCTTC. It translates to CASSQAQQAIYGYTF.

V and J are TRBV5-1 and TRBJ2-3; TRBD2 is a possible D gene (5 bases). The V end was cut by 4 bases, the J end by 2 bases, with 11 bases between. The length of the CDR3 is 14 residues. Germline V CDR1 and CDR2: SGHRS, YFSETQ. The CDR3 protein is CASSDGVHTDTQYF. The DNA for the CDR3 is TGCGCCAGCAGCGACGGGGTACACACAGATACGCAGTATTTT.

V gene TRBV11-2 combines with J gene TRBJ2-1; 7 nucleotides align to TRBD2. The CDR3 contains 14 residues. Germline CDR1 reads SGHAT; CDR2 reads FQNNGV. Germline trimming cut 2 bases from V and 8 bases from J; bases unmatched to any gene: 6. Written as DNA, the CDR3 is TGTGCCAGCAGCTTAAGGGAGGGCCGTCATGAGCAGTTCTTC. This sequence encodes CASSLREGRHEQFF.

The V and J genes are TRBV6-6 and TRBJ2-7, with a weak D call TRBD1 (6 bases). The ends were cut back, 5 bases at V and 6 bases at J, with 17 bases in the middle. The CDR3 runs to 14 residues. Germline values: CDR1 MNHNY, CDR2 SVGAGI (reference sequence). CDR3 residues: CASSAAAGVREQYF. The DNA of the CDR3 is TGTGCCAGCAGTGCGGCAGCAGGGGTCCGCGAGCAGTACTTC.

Relative to its sample, this clone is medium-sized (0.01 to 0.1%). The CDR3 sequence is CASTVKGSTGELFF. Here the CDR3 DNA reads TGTGCCAGCACCGTGAAGGGTAGCACCGGGGAGCTGTTTTTT. The J gene is TRBJ2-2, the V gene TRBV6-1, with D uncertain. The CDR3 has 14 residues. The V gene lost 7 bases and the J gene lost 4 bases, with 13 bases spanning the gap. Germline V gene lookup returns CDR1 MNHNS and CDR2 SASEGT.

CDR3 residues: CASSPGGAANTEAFF. DNA for the CDR3: TGTGCCAGCAGCCCGGGGGGCGCAGCAAACACTGAAGCTTTCTTT. The chain recombines TRBV5-6 with TRBJ1-1; D might be TRBD1 (6 bases). The CDR3 is made up of 15 amino acids. Germline-derived CDR1 and CDR2 are SGHDT and YYEEEE. The ends were cut back, 4 bases at V and 2 bases at J, with 15 bases in the middle.

The chain is built from TRBV11-2 and TRBJ2-1, with TRBD2 matching over 12 bases. With V trimmed by 4 bases and J by 5 bases, 12 bases remained unmatched. Germline CDR1 and CDR2: SGHAT and FQNNGV. The length of the CDR3 is 18 residues. CDR3 sequence reads: CASSSFLAGGPPNNEQFF. CDR3 coding DNA: TGTGCCAGCAGCTCTTTTCTAGCGGGGGGGCCCCCGAACAATGAGCAGTTCTTC.

V and J are TRBV2 and TRBJ1-3; no reliable D call. The CDR3 is 13 amino acids. Trimming removed 6 bases at V and 3 bases at J, with 9 bases between. The V gene's germline CDR1 is SNHLY and CDR2 FYNNEI. DNA of the CDR3: TGTGCCAGCAGGCGGGAAGTTGGAAACACCATATATTTT. This sequence encodes CASRREVGNTIYF.

This chain connects TRBV11-2 to TRBJ1-2; maybe TRBD1 (5 bases). V was shortened by 0 bases and J by 8 bases, with 16 bases between the two germline ends. The CDR3 consists of 15 residues. Per the germline V gene, CDR1 is SGHAT and CDR2 is FQNNGV. The CDR3 DNA reads TGTGCCAGCAGCTTAGAGGCAGTGGGGCCTTCGGGCTACACCTTC. Translated: CASSLEAVGPSGYTF.

CDR3 bases: TGTGCCAGCATCCTAGACTGGGGACAGGAGACCCAGTACTTC. As protein: CASILDWGQETQYF. The genes are TRBV7-9 and TRBJ2-5, with 7 bases that match TRBD1. V lost 7 bases to trimming and J lost 5 bases; unmatched junction nucleotides: 10. CDR3 length: 14 residues. Germline lookup yields CDR1 SEHNR and CDR2 FQNEAQ (reference sequence).

The chain has TRBV19 and TRBJ2-6, with D uncertain. CDR3 length equals 15 residues. V was trimmed by 4 bases and J by 2 bases, leaving 9 bases between them. From germline, CDR1 is LNHDA and CDR2 SQIVND (reference sequence). The CDR3 sequence: CASSTGQAGANVLTF. Written as DNA, the CDR3 is TGTGCCAGTAGTACCGGCCAGGCTGGGGCCAACGTCCTGACTTTC.

The chain has TRBV6-5 and TRBJ2-3; 7 bases map to TRBD1. The CDR3 covers 14 residues. The V gene's germline CDR1 is MNHEY and CDR2 SVGAGI. V shed 4 bases, J shed 1 base, and the junction held 2 bases outside the gene matches. CDR3 residues: CASSLQGRTDTQYF. In DNA form, the CDR3 reads TGTGCCAGCAGTTTACAGGGGCGCACAGATACGCAGTATTTT.

CDR3 sequence (DNA): TGTGCCAGCAGTTTAAAGGGGACTCGAGACACCATATATTTT. The encoded protein is CASSLKGTRDTIYF. The V gene is TRBV28, the J gene TRBJ1-3; D is perhaps TRBD1 (5 bases). Trimming removed 2 bases from V and 8 bases from J, with 13 bases in between. The germline gives CDR1 MDHEN, CDR2 SYDVKM. The CDR3 runs to 14 residues. The complete variable domain, with remaining parts taken from reference TRBV28 and TRBJ1-3, reads DVKVTQSSRYLVKRTGEKVFLECVQDMDHENMFWYRQDPGLGLRLIYFSYDVKMKEKGDIPEGYSVSREKKERFSLILESASTNQTSMYLCASSLKGTRDTIYFGEGSWLTVV.

The chain combines TRBV6-5 with TRBJ2-5; TRBD1 is a possible D gene (5 bases). The V end was cut by 0 bases, the J end by 5 bases, with 10 bases between. CDR1 is MNHEY, CDR2 SVGAGI, per germline. The CDR3 consists of 14 residues. Here the CDR3 reads CASSYSQGIETQYF. CDR3 bases: TGTGCCAGCAGTTACTCTCAGGGTATTGAGACCCAGTACTTC.

This clone is medium-sized (0.01 to 0.1%). The V gene is TRBV5-6, the J gene TRBJ1-1, with 9 nucleotides matching TRBD1. V lost 3 bases, J lost 4 bases, and 7 bases stayed unmatched. Germline V gene lookup returns CDR1 SGHDT and CDR2 YYEEEE. The CDR3 contains 15 residues. The DNA for the CDR3 is TGTGCCAGCAGCTGGACCGGACAGGGGTTCACTGAAGCTTTCTTT. Translating it yields CASSWTGQGFTEAFF.

The chain combines TRBV7-9 with TRBJ1-1; 8 bases are a match to TRBD1. The germline V gene has CDR1 SEHNR and CDR2 FQNEAQ (reference sequence). With V trimmed by 3 bases and J by 6 bases, 3 bases remained unmatched. This CDR3 contains 13 residues. The CDR3 DNA reads TGTGCCAGCAGCTTGGGGACAGGCGCTGAAGCTTTCTTT. It yields the protein CASSLGTGAEAFF.

The chain links TRBV19 to TRBJ2-3; 7 bases map to TRBD1. V shed 3 bases and J 7 bases; nucleotides not matched to a gene: 10. The V gene's germline CDR1 is LNHDA and CDR2 SQIVND (reference sequence). The length of the CDR3 is 15 residues. CDR3 coding DNA: TGTGCCAGTAGTATTTCCGGGACAGAGAGGAATACGCAGTATTTT. This translates into CASSISGTERNTQYF.

This clone was detected only once. The V call is TRBV19, the J call TRBJ1-1; TRBD1 matches at 8 bases. CDR3 length equals 17 residues. With V trimmed by 3 bases and J by 3 bases, 12 bases remained unmatched. Germline CDR1 reads LNHDA; CDR2 reads SQIVND (reference sequence). CDR3 loop: CASSIGLRQGRDTEAFF. The CDR3 nucleotides read TGTGCCAGTAGTATTGGGTTGAGACAGGGGAGGGACACTGAAGCTTTCTTT.

This rearrangement joins TRBV5-1 to TRBJ2-1; possibly TRBD2 for D (5 bases). V was clipped by 4 bases and J by 8 bases, with 7 bases between them. This CDR3 has 11 residues. CDR1 and CDR2 (germline): SGHRS, YFSETQ. CDR3 protein: CASSEGYEQFF. The CDR3 region has the DNA TGCGCCAGCAGCGAGGGTTATGAGCAGTTCTTC.

The chain couples TRBV21-1 to TRBJ2-3; TRBD2 reflects the table's D call only, with no check against the DNA. TRBV21-1 is noted as a pseudogene. This CDR3 comprises 20 residues. The CDR3 sequence is CASSKSVWTSGRRSTDTQYF. CDR3 sequence (DNA): TGTGCCAGCAGCAAAAGTGTTTGGACTAGCGGGAGAAGGAGCACAGATACGCAGTATTTT.

The CDR3 nucleotides read TGTGCCAGCAGTGTCGGTCAGTTGGGCTTGGGTGAAAAACTGTTTTTT. Its protein is CASSVGQLGLGEKLFF. V usage is TRBV6-1 and J usage is TRBJ1-4; no clear D. Germline V gene lookup returns CDR1 MNHNS and CDR2 SASEGT. The CDR3 loop spans 16 amino acids. V was cut by 4 bases and J by 7 bases, with 19 bases left in between.

The chain couples TRBV27 to TRBJ2-1, with no clear D. The CDR3 runs 16 residues. Between the trimmed V and J ends, which lost 0 bases and 4 bases, there was a span of 13 bases. In germline, CDR1 is MNHEY, CDR2 SMNVEV (reference sequence). In DNA, the CDR3 is TGTGCCAGCAGTTTATCTGGCGGTCTAAAATACAATGAGCAGTTCTTC. It is translated as CASSLSGGLKYNEQFF.